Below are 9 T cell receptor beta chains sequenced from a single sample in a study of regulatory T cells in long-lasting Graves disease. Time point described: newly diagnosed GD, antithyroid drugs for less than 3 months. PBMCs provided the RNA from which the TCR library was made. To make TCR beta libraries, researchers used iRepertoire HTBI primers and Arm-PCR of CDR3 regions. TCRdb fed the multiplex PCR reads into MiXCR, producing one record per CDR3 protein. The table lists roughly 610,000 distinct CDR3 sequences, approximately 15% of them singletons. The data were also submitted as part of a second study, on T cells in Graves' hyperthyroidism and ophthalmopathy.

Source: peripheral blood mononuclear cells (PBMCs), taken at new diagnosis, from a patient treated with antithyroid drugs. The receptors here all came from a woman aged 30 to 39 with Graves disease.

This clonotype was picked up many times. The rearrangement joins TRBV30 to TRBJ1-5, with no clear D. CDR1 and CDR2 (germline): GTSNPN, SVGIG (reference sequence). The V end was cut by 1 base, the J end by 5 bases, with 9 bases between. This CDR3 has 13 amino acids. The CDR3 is CAWSATGYQPQHF. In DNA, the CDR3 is TGTGCCTGGAGTGCGACGGGGTATCAGCCCCAGCATTTT.

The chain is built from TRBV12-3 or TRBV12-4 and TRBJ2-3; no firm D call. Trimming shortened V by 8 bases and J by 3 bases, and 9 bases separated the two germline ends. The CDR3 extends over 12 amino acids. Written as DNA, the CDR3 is TGTGCCAGCCTCAAGAAGACAGATACGCAGTATTTT. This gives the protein CASLKKTDTQYF.

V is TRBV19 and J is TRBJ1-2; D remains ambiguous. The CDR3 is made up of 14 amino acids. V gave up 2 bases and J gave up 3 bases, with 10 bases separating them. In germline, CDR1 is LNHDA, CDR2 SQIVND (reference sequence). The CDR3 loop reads CASSIPDGYYGYTF. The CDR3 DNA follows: TGTGCCAGTAGTATACCGGACGGTTACTATGGCTACACCTTC.

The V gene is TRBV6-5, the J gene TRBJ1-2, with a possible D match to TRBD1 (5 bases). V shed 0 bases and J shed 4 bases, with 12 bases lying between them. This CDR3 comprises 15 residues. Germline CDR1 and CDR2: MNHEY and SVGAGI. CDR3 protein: CASSYSMGDAYGYTF. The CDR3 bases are TGTGCCAGCAGTTACTCGATGGGGGACGCCTATGGCTACACCTTC.

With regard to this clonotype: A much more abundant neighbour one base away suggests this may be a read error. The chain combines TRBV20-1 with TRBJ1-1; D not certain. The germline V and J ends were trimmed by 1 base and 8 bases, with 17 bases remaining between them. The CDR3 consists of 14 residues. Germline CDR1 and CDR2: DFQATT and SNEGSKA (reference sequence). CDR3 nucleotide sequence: TGCAGTGCTAGAGGCCTCTTAATTTCAGGAGAAGCTTTCTTT. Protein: CSARGLLISGEAFF.

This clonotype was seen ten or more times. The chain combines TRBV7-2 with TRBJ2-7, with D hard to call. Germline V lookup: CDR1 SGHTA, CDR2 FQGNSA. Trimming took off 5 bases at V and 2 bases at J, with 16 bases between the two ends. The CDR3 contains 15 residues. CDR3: CASSPLVILAYEQYF. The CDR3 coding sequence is TGTGCCAGCAGCCCCTTGGTTATCCTCGCCTACGAGCAGTACTTC.

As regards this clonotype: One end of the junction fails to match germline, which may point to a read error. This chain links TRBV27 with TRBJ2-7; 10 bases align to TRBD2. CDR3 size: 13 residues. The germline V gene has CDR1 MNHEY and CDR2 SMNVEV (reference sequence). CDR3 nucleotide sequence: TGTGCCACGCGGACTAGCGGCTCCTACGAGCAGTGCTTC. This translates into CATRTSGSYEQCF.

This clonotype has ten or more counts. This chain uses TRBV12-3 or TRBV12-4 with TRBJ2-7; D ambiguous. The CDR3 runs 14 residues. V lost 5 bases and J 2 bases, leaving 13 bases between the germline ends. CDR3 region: CASSITGVPYEQYF. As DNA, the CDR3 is TGTGCCAGCAGTATCACCGGCGTCCCCTACGAGCAGTACTTC.

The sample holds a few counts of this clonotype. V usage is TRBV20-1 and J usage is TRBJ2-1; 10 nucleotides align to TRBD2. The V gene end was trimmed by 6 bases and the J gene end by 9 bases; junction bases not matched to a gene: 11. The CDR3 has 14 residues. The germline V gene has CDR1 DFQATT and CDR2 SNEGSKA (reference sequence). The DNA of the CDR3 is TGCAGTGCCCCCAACAGCGGGAGGGCGATTGAGCAGTTCTTC. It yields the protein CSAPNSGRAIEQFF.